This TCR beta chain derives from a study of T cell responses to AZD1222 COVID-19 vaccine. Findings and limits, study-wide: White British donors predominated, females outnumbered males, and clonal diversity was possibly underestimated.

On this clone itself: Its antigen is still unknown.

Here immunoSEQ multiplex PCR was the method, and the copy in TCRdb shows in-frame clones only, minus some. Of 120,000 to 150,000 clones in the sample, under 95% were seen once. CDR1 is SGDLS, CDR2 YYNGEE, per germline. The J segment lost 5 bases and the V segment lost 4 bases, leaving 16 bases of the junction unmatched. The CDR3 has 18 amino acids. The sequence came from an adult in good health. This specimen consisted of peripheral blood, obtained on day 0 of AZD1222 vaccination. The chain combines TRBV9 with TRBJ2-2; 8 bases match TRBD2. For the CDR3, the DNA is TGTGCCAGCAGCACAACCTTATACACTAGCGGACCGACCGGGGAGCTGTTTTTT. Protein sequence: CASSTTLYTSGPTGELFF.